The 29 T cell receptor beta chains in this list originate from one sample, sequenced in a study of cytomegalovirus exposure and HLA in healthy donors. Primers included in the PCR were 60 Vbeta and 13 Jbeta primers. Measured with immunoSEQ multiplex PCR; TCRdb has only the in-frame clones, and not every one. The sample shows 200,000 to 250,000 clones, roughly 80% of them seen only once. Source material: PBMCs. All receptors come from a young man in good health and CMV-seronegative.

The CDR3 region has the DNA TGCGCCAGCAGCCAAGATAAAAGTAGTTCCTACAATGAGCAGTTCTTC. It translates to CASSQDKSSSYNEQFF. The chain recombines TRBV4-3 with TRBJ2-1; D gene ambiguous. V was clipped by 0 bases and J by 1 base, with 10 bases between them. This CDR3 is built from 16 residues. Germline CDR1 and CDR2: LGHNA and YSLEER.

This chain links TRBV7-2 with TRBJ1-2, with a possible D match to TRBD1 (5 bases). This CDR3 is built from 15 residues. V gave up 5 bases and J gave up 8 bases, with 21 bases separating them. In germline, CDR1 is SGHTA, CDR2 FQGNSA. The CDR3 coding sequence is TGTGCCAGCAGCGCCGGGGGAGGCCGAGGAGGGGGCTACACCTTC. The encoded protein is CASSAGGGRGGGYTF.

V and J are TRBV28 and TRBJ1-5; D is uncertain. Germline V gene sequence: CDR1 MDHEN, CDR2 SYDVKM. The CDR3 is made up of 12 amino acids. The ends were cut back, 10 bases at V and 4 bases at J, with 11 bases in the middle. CDR3 loop: CATLSGNQPQHF. The CDR3 DNA sequence: TGTGCCACCCTTTCAGGAAATCAGCCCCAGCATTTT.

The rearrangement joins TRBV4-2 to TRBJ2-2, with TRBD2 matching 12 bases. The V gene's germline CDR1 is LGHNA and CDR2 YNFKEQ. This CDR3 has 15 amino acids. Trimming removed 9 bases from V and 7 bases from J; junction bases left unmatched: 9. DNA of the CDR3: TGTGCCAGTGCTAGCGGGGGGGCCGGTGGCGGGGAGCTGTTTTTT. Amino acids: CASASGGAGGGELFF.

The chain joins TRBV5-1 to TRBJ2-2, with 11 bases matching TRBD2. Germline V gene lookup returns CDR1 SGHRS and CDR2 YFSETQ. Trimming took 4 bases from V and 0 from J; bases not matched to a gene: 8. This CDR3 comprises 18 residues. CDR3 residues: CASSVLAGEFANTGELFF. DNA for the CDR3: TGCGCCAGCAGCGTACTAGCGGGGGAGTTCGCGAACACCGGGGAGCTGTTTTTT.

This clone was seen only once. V gene TRBV7-8 combines with J gene TRBJ1-1; no definite D call. There are 13 residues in the CDR3. The germline V gene encodes CDR1 SGHVS and CDR2 FQNEAQ. The V and J ends lost 5 bases and 1 base respectively, with 8 bases between them. CDR3 in amino acids: CASSLRENTEAFF. The CDR3 coding sequence is TGTGCCAGCAGCCTTCGAGAGAACACTGAAGCTTTCTTT.

This clone was detected a few times. CDR3 sequence reads: CASSERGPSYNEQFF. CDR3 nucleotides: TGTGCCAGTAGCGAGCGGGGGCCGTCCTACAATGAGCAGTTCTTC. This chain connects TRBV19 to TRBJ2-1, with 8 nucleotides matching TRBD2. This CDR3 has 15 residues. Germline CDR1 LNHDA, CDR2 SQIVND (reference sequence). With 6 bases clipped from V and 1 base from J, the junction kept 5 bases outside the gene matches.

This clone has just one count. This sequence joins TRBV6-4 and TRBJ1-5, with D unclear. Germline V lookup: CDR1 MRHNA, CDR2 SNTAGT. The CDR3 totals 13 residues. V was shortened by 5 bases and J by 1 base, with 6 bases between the two germline ends. The CDR3 sequence is CASSYESNQPQHF. The CDR3 region has the DNA TGTGCCAGCAGTTATGAGAGCAATCAGCCCCAGCATTTT.

This chain connects TRBV7-2 to TRBJ2-3; 15 nucleotides agree with TRBD2. V was clipped by 6 bases and J by 1 base; unmatched bases: 11. The CDR3 covers 19 residues. Per germline, CDR1 SGHTA and CDR2 FQGNSA. CDR3 sequence: CASRHNRGLAGGGTDTQYF. The CDR3 DNA reads TGTGCCAGCAGGCACAATCGGGGACTAGCGGGGGGAGGCACAGATACGCAGTATTTT.

The chain joins TRBV4-1 to TRBJ2-3, with 10 bases identical to TRBD1. The CDR3 contains 15 residues. V lost 4 bases to trimming and J lost 5 bases; unmatched junction nucleotides: 6. Germline assignment: CDR1 MGHRA and CDR2 YSYEKL. The CDR3 DNA reads as TGCGCCAGCAGCCGCCGGACAGGGGGAATAGATACGCAGTATTTT. It codes for CASSRRTGGIDTQYF.

This chain links TRBV5-4 with TRBJ2-3, with TRBD1 matching 7 bases. Unmatched junction bases numbered 22, after V lost 4 bases and J lost 2 bases. The CDR3 is 20 amino acids. Germline CDR1 SGHNT, CDR2 YYREEE (reference sequence). CDR3 in amino acids: CASSPSPGQLLEGHTDTQYF. CDR3 in DNA: TGTGCCAGCAGCCCTTCTCCGGGACAGCTACTCGAGGGGCACACAGATACGCAGTATTTT.

The chain employs TRBV5-4 and TRBJ1-6; D not certain. V lost 4 bases and J 10 bases, leaving 18 bases between the germline ends. CDR1 and CDR2 (germline): SGHNT, YYREEE (reference sequence). There are 15 residues in the CDR3. DNA for the CDR3: TGTGCCAGCAGCCAATGGGCCGTCTGGCAATCACCCCTCCACTTT. Residues: CASSQWAVWQSPLHF. Looking up the rest from reference TRBV5-4 and TRBJ1-6 gives the full variable domain: ETGVTQSPTHLIKTRGQQVTLRCSSQSGHNTVSWYQQALGQGPQFIFQYYREEENGRGNFPPRFSGLQFPNYSSELNVNALELDDSALYLCASSQWAVWQSPLHFGNGTRLTVT.

This chain connects TRBV5-6 to TRBJ2-7; maybe TRBD2 (5 bases). V was cut by 6 bases and J by 3 bases, with 13 bases left in between. This CDR3 has 13 residues. In germline, CDR1 is SGHDT, CDR2 YYEEEE. Written as DNA, the CDR3 is TGTGCCAGCACTATGAGGGCGGGCTACGAGCAGTACTTC. This gives the protein CASTMRAGYEQYF.

The chain employs TRBV7-8 and TRBJ1-6, with D unresolved. The CDR3 sequence is 15 residues long. Trimming removed 1 base at V and 8 bases at J, with 12 bases between. The germline gives CDR1 SGHVS, CDR2 FQNEAQ. This CDR3 reads CASSLEEGRHSPLHF. CDR3 DNA: TGTGCCAGCAGCTTAGAGGAGGGTAGGCATTCACCCCTCCACTTT.

This rearrangement joins TRBV10-1 to TRBJ2-3, with 14 bases identical to TRBD2. In germline, CDR1 is WNHNN, CDR2 SYGVQD (reference sequence). The CDR3 is 16 amino acids. Losses at the gene ends were 2 bases for V and 3 bases for J; bases not matched to a gene: 1. This CDR3 is CASSEGLAGGTDTQYF. For the CDR3, the DNA is TGCGCCAGCAGTGAGGGACTAGCGGGGGGTACAGATACGCAGTATTTT.

The rearrangement joins TRBV13 to TRBJ2-2; 13 bases map to TRBD2. V trimming: 5 bases; J trimming: 0 bases; junction bases outside the gene matches: 6. This CDR3 is 18 amino acids long. Per germline, CDR1 PRHDT and CDR2 FYEKMQ (reference sequence). CDR3 sequence reads: CASSPRLAGGPNTGELFF. Written as DNA, the CDR3 is TGTGCCAGCAGCCCCCGACTAGCGGGGGGTCCGAACACCGGGGAGCTGTTTTTT.

CDR3 in amino acids: CASSPTTGDGYTF. The CDR3 DNA sequence: TGTGCCAGCTCACCAACCACGGGGGATGGCTACACCTTC. J is TRBJ1-2 and V is TRBV18; D is possibly TRBD1 (5 bases). Deletions cut 2 bases from V and 6 bases from J, with 10 bases between. The CDR3 spans 13 residues. Germline lookup yields CDR1 KGHSH and CDR2 LQKENI.

The chain uses TRBV4-2 and TRBJ2-5, with D possibly matching TRBD2 (5 bases). Deletions cut 1 base from V and 11 bases from J, with 14 bases between. Germline V lookup: CDR1 LGHNA, CDR2 YNFKEQ. This CDR3 is built from 13 residues. This CDR3 reads CASSQVDGLEQYF. CDR3 in DNA: TGTGCCAGCAGCCAAGTCGATGGACTGGAGCAGTACTTC.

This chain uses TRBV7-9 with TRBJ2-1; 8 bases map to TRBD2. Germline CDR1 is SEHNR and CDR2 is FQNEAQ (reference sequence). The CDR3 consists of 18 residues. Germline trimming cut 2 bases from V and 8 bases from J; bases unmatched to any gene: 17. CDR3 protein: CASSLLLFYGGGGDEQFF. CDR3 coding DNA: TGTGCCAGCAGCTTACTCCTTTTCTACGGGGGGGGCGGGGATGAGCAGTTCTTC.

The rearrangement joins TRBV5-1 to TRBJ2-1; TRBD2 matches 8 bases. Trimming at V came to 4 bases and at J to 0 bases, leaving 9 bases not matched to a gene. The CDR3 covers 17 residues. The germline V gene encodes CDR1 SGHRS and CDR2 YFSETQ. CDR3 loop: CASSERAGVLSYNEQFF. The CDR3 coding sequence is TGCGCCAGCAGCGAGAGAGCGGGGGTCCTCTCCTACAATGAGCAGTTCTTC.

This clone appeared a few times. The chain joins TRBV13 to TRBJ2-2; 9 bases are a match to TRBD1. V gave up 5 bases and J gave up 6 bases; unmatched junction bases: 4. CDR1 and CDR2 from the germline V gene are PRHDT and FYEKMQ (reference sequence). The CDR3 is 14 amino acids. The CDR3 DNA reads as TGTGCCAGCAGCCAGGGACAGGGCCCCGGGGAGCTGTTTTTT. The encoded protein is CASSQGQGPGELFF.

The V and J genes are TRBV10-3 and TRBJ1-3; D remains ambiguous. Germline V gives CDR1 ENHRY, CDR2 SYGVKD. This CDR3 is 14 amino acids long. Trimming took 1 base from V and 4 from J, leaving 8 bases between them. The CDR3 sequence is CAISEYSGGNTIYF. The CDR3 nucleotides read TGTGCCATCAGTGAGTACTCAGGAGGAAACACCATATATTTT.

The chain is built from TRBV6-5 and TRBJ1-6; D possibly corresponds to TRBD1 (5 bases). The V gene lost 3 bases and the J gene lost 11 bases, with 11 bases spanning the gap. The CDR3 has 13 amino acids. CDR1 is MNHEY, CDR2 SVGAGI, per germline. Written as DNA, the CDR3 is TGTGCCAGCAGTTATGGGGCTCTCCCACCCCTCCACTTT. It is translated as CASSYGALPPLHF.

On this clone itself: In the same sample, other DNA sequences code for this CDR3. In DNA form, the CDR3 reads TGTGCCAGCAGCGTTGTAGGGACTAGCACAGATACGCAGTATTTT. Protein: CASSVVGTSTDTQYF. The chain combines TRBV9 with TRBJ2-3; maybe TRBD2 (6 bases). Germline V gene data show CDR1 as SGDLS and CDR2 as YYNGEE. Trimming removed 2 bases from V and 0 bases from J, with 10 bases in between. The CDR3 is 15 residues long.

The V gene is TRBV14, the J gene TRBJ2-3; 10 positions match TRBD2. The J segment lost 1 base and the V segment lost 0 bases, leaving 10 bases of the junction unmatched. This CDR3 is 19 amino acids long. The germline V gene has CDR1 SGHDN and CDR2 FVKESK. CDR3 protein: CASSQDPSGGILGTDTQYF. The CDR3 DNA reads TGTGCCAGCAGCCAAGATCCTAGCGGGGGCATCCTGGGCACAGATACGCAGTATTTT. The whole variable domain, filled in from reference TRBV14 and TRBJ2-3, reads EAGVTQFPSHSVIEKGQTVTLRCDPISGHDNLYWYRRVMGKEIKFLLHFVKESKQDESGMPNNRFLAERTGGTYSTLKVQPAELEDSGVYFCASSQDPSGGILGTDTQYFGPGTRLTVL.

This sequence joins TRBV7-3 and TRBJ2-1; 10 nucleotides align to TRBD2. With V trimmed by 1 base and J by 5 bases, 8 bases remained unmatched. The germline gives CDR1 SGHTA, CDR2 FQGTGA. This CDR3 spans 17 amino acids. CDR3 amino acids: CASSLRGQRGGHNEQFF. CDR3 coding DNA: TGTGCCAGCAGCTTAAGGGGCCAGCGGGGGGGGCACAATGAGCAGTTCTTC.

V is TRBV5-6 and J is TRBJ1-2; no clear D gene. This CDR3 has 14 amino acids. Germline V gives CDR1 SGHDT, CDR2 YYEEEE. V shed 4 bases and J shed 4 bases, with 14 bases lying between them. In nucleotides, the CDR3 is TGTGCCAGCAGCCCCTATATGGGCAGCTATGGCTACACCTTC. Residues: CASSPYMGSYGYTF.

The chain has TRBV9 and TRBJ1-1; a possible D gene is TRBD1 (5 bases). Germline CDR1 and CDR2: SGDLS and YYNGEE. This CDR3 region has 15 residues. The ends were cut back, 4 bases at V and 2 bases at J, with 15 bases in the middle. CDR3 DNA: TGTGCCAGCAGCCCGAAGACAGCTATTAACACTGAAGCTTTCTTT. Translating it yields CASSPKTAINTEAFF.

The chain recombines TRBV4-1 with TRBJ2-1, with TRBD1 identical over 7 bases. CDR1 is MGHRA and CDR2 is YSYEKL in the germline V gene. The J segment lost 0 bases and the V segment lost 5 bases, leaving 4 bases of the junction unmatched. The CDR3 runs to 15 residues. The CDR3 loop reads CASSGDSISYNEQFF. The CDR3, as DNA: TGCGCCAGCAGCGGGGACAGCATCTCCTACAATGAGCAGTTCTTC.